These 27 T cell receptor beta chains came from one sample sequenced in a study of cytomegalovirus exposure and HLA in healthy donors. Assay: immunoSEQ multiplex PCR; the TCRdb copy retains only in-frame clones and omits some. The sample includes about 130,000 clones, almost 90% of them seen just once. Material for sequencing was PBMCs. Receptor source: a man younger than 45 in good health and CMV-seronegative.

This clone was found once. The CDR3 nucleotides are TGTGCCAGCAGCTTTGGGCAGCCCCCCTCCTACGAGCAGTACTTC. It yields the protein CASSFGQPPSYEQYF. The chain uses TRBV7-2 and TRBJ2-7; D unclear. Looked up from germline, CDR1 is SGHTA and CDR2 is FQGNSA. V was shortened by 3 bases and J by 0 bases, with 12 bases between the two germline ends. There are 15 residues in the CDR3.

The chain uses TRBV11-2 and TRBJ1-1; D is unresolved. From germline, CDR1 is SGHAT and CDR2 FQNNGV. The V gene lost 4 bases and the J gene lost 8 bases, with 11 bases spanning the gap. The CDR3 loop spans 12 amino acids. The CDR3 loop reads CASSYFGEEAFF. The CDR3 DNA follows: TGTGCCAGCAGCTACTTCGGAGAAGAAGCTTTCTTT.

In DNA, the CDR3 is TGCAGTGTCGAACTCGGAAACACCATATATTTT. It codes for CSVELGNTIYF. This chain connects TRBV20-1 to TRBJ1-3; D call uncertain. This CDR3 spans 11 amino acids. Germline CDR1 and CDR2: DFQATT and SNEGSKA (reference sequence). V was trimmed by 7 bases and J by 4 bases, leaving 8 bases between them.

This rearrangement joins TRBV19 to TRBJ1-1; D gene unclear. The V gene's germline CDR1 is LNHDA and CDR2 SQIVND (reference sequence). Deletions cut 4 bases from V and 1 base from J, with 10 bases between. The length of the CDR3 is 14 residues. In nucleotides, the CDR3 is TGTGCCAGTAGTAAGTTTTACGGGAACACTGAAGCTTTCTTT. Encoded protein: CASSKFYGNTEAFF.

This clone was seen once. The rearrangement joins TRBV5-4 to TRBJ2-4, with 14 nucleotides matching TRBD2. The germline V gene has CDR1 SGHNT and CDR2 YYREEE (reference sequence). Trimming at V came to 0 bases and at J to 0 bases, leaving 8 bases not matched to a gene. The CDR3 contains 20 residues. CDR3 bases: TGTGCCAGCAGCTTGGCAACCGGACTAGCGGGAGGTCTAGCCAAAAACATTCAGTACTTC. It specifies CASSLATGLAGGLAKNIQYF.

This clone is a singleton in its sample. The J gene is TRBJ2-7, the V gene TRBV30; TRBD2 agrees at 8 bases. Trimming cost V 4 bases and J 3 bases; bases outside gene matches: 5. From germline, CDR1 is GTSNPN and CDR2 SVGIG (reference sequence). The CDR3 is 13 amino acids. For the CDR3, the DNA is TGTGCCTGGAACCCAAGCGGGGGCTACGAGCAGTACTTC. Its protein is CAWNPSGGYEQYF.

This chain joins TRBV5-5 and TRBJ2-5; 10 bases agree with TRBD1. V lost 3 bases and J lost 2; bases outside the gene matches: 10. The germline CDR1 and CDR2 sequences are SGHKS and YYEKEE (reference sequence). The CDR3 has 17 amino acids. CDR3 DNA sequence: TGTGCCAGCAGCTCCCGGACAGGGGGGATACTACAAGAGACCCAGTACTTC. It translates to CASSSRTGGILQETQYF.

The chain recombines TRBV7-9 with TRBJ2-2; D not certain. Germline-derived CDR1 and CDR2 are SEHNR and FQNEAQ (reference sequence). The CDR3 length is 15 residues. Trimming removed 1 base at V and 2 bases at J, with 8 bases between. CDR3 protein: CASSLGQKNTGELFF. CDR3 nucleotide sequence: TGTGCCAGCAGCTTAGGGCAGAAAAACACCGGGGAGCTGTTTTTT.

This rearrangement joins TRBV29-1 to TRBJ2-7; perhaps TRBD1 as D (6 bases). Trimming shortened V by 4 bases and J by 5 bases, and 15 bases separated the two germline ends. The CDR3 is 13 amino acids. CDR1 is SQVTM and CDR2 is ANQGSEA in the germline V gene. CDR3: CSVGQQGSHEQYF. CDR3 nucleotides: TGCAGCGTTGGTCAGCAGGGGAGCCACGAGCAGTACTTC.

V is TRBV13 and J is TRBJ2-3, with 14 bases identical to TRBD2. V trimming: 5 bases; J trimming: 4 bases; junction bases outside the gene matches: 8. The germline V gene encodes CDR1 PRHDT and CDR2 FYEKMQ (reference sequence). The CDR3 is 17 residues long. The CDR3 reads CASSAGTSGSGSDTQYF. CDR3 bases: TGTGCCAGCAGCGCGGGGACTAGCGGGAGTGGGTCAGATACGCAGTATTTT.

The rearrangement uses TRBV29-1 and TRBJ1-1; D is unclear. The CDR3 has 12 amino acids. Germline lookup yields CDR1 SQVTM and CDR2 ANQGSEA. Trimming took 7 bases from V and 0 from J, leaving 9 bases between them. DNA of the CDR3: TGCAGCGCTACAGCAATGAACACTGAAGCTTTCTTT. It is translated as CSATAMNTEAFF.

The chain is built from TRBV9 and TRBJ2-7; D is undetermined. Looked up from germline, CDR1 is SGDLS and CDR2 is YYNGEE. V lost 4 bases, J lost 0 bases, and 11 bases lay in between. This CDR3 contains 14 residues. The CDR3 protein is CASSPQTSSYEQYF. Written as DNA, the CDR3 is TGTGCCAGCAGCCCCCAGACAAGCTCCTACGAGCAGTACTTC. Filled out from reference TRBV9 and TRBJ2-7, the complete variable domain reads DSGVTQTPKHLITATGQRVTLRCSPRSGDLSVYWYQQSLDQGLQFLIQYYNGEERAKGNILERFSAQQFPDLHSELNLSSLELGDSALYFCASSPQTSSYEQYFGPGTRLTVT.

The rearrangement uses TRBV6-5 and TRBJ1-1; 10 nucleotides match TRBD1. CDR1 and CDR2 (germline): MNHEY, SVGAGI. This CDR3 is 13 amino acids long. V lost 6 bases to trimming and J lost 6 bases; unmatched junction nucleotides: 4. CDR3 sequence: CASSRGQGAEAFF. The CDR3, as DNA: TGTGCCAGCAGCCGCGGACAGGGGGCTGAAGCTTTCTTT.

This rearrangement joins TRBV9 to TRBJ2-7, with TRBD2 identical over 10 bases. CDR3 size: 17 residues. Germline V gene data show CDR1 as SGDLS and CDR2 as YYNGEE. Trimming removed 0 bases from V and 6 bases from J; junction bases left unmatched: 12. The CDR3 sequence is CASSVAGSGAGGSEQYF. The CDR3 DNA reads TGTGCCAGCAGCGTAGCTGGTTCGGGAGCGGGAGGGTCCGAGCAGTACTTC.

The rearrangement uses TRBV5-5 and TRBJ2-3, with unresolved D. V lost 2 bases and J 2 bases, leaving 9 bases between the germline ends. In germline, CDR1 is SGHKS, CDR2 YYEKEE (reference sequence). The CDR3 sequence is 14 residues long. The CDR3 region is CASSLTGLTDTQYF. As DNA, the CDR3 is TGTGCCAGCAGCTTAACGGGTCTCACAGATACGCAGTATTTT.

This chain joins TRBV27 and TRBJ1-2, with D unclear. Trimming left V 7 bases short and J 7 bases short, with 13 bases between. CDR3 length: 12 residues. Germline loops: CDR1 MNHEY, CDR2 SMNVEV (reference sequence). CDR3: CASTSVGSGYTF. In DNA form, the CDR3 reads TGTGCCAGCACCTCCGTCGGGTCTGGCTACACCTTC.

The chain employs TRBV19 and TRBJ2-3; a weak D match, TRBD1 (6 bases). The germline gives CDR1 LNHDA, CDR2 SQIVND (reference sequence). The length of the CDR3 is 17 residues. V gave up 5 bases and J gave up 2 bases, with 20 bases separating them. Written as DNA, the CDR3 is TGTGCCAGTAGTTCGAGGACCCTCCGGGACAACACAGATACGCAGTATTTT. Translation: CASSSRTLRDNTDTQYF.

The V gene is TRBV5-1, the J gene TRBJ1-6; tentatively, D is TRBD1 (5 bases). The V and J ends lost 1 base and 2 bases respectively, with 10 bases between them. Looked up from germline, CDR1 is SGHRS and CDR2 is YFSETQ. The CDR3 is made up of 16 amino acids. CDR3 in DNA: TGCGCCAGCAGCTTGTGGGGGGACCCCTATAATTCACCCCTCCACTTT. It is translated as CASSLWGDPYNSPLHF.

The chain carries TRBV19 and TRBJ2-1; 9 bases agree with TRBD2. V trimming: 7 bases; J trimming: 10 bases; junction bases outside the gene matches: 17. This CDR3 has 16 amino acids. Germline V gives CDR1 LNHDA, CDR2 SQIVND (reference sequence). CDR3 DNA sequence: TGTGCCAGTAATAAGGCGGGCGGGAGGGCCGACGGCGAGCAGTTCTTC. Its translation: CASNKAGGRADGEQFF. Full variable domain (remainder filled in from reference TRBV19 and TRBJ2-1): DGGITQSPKYLFRKEGQNVTLSCEQNLNHDAMYWYRQDPGQGLRLIYYSQIVNDFQKGDIAEGYSVSREKKESFPLTVTSAQKNPTAFYLCASNKAGGRADGEQFFGPGTRLTVL.

The gene calls are TRBV7-9 and TRBJ2-1; perhaps TRBD2 as D (6 bases). CDR3 length: 17 amino acids. V was shortened by 1 base and J by 7 bases, with 20 bases between the two germline ends. CDR1 is SEHNR and CDR2 is FQNEAQ in the germline V gene (reference sequence). The CDR3 reads CASSLVSWRDSRNEQFF. The DNA of the CDR3 is TGTGCCAGCAGCTTAGTATCGTGGCGGGATTCTCGGAATGAGCAGTTCTTC.

The genes are TRBV4-1 and TRBJ1-5; D may be TRBD1 (6 bases). The CDR3 contains 17 residues. V lost 3 bases and J 6 bases, leaving 21 bases between the germline ends. Germline V lookup: CDR1 MGHRA, CDR2 YSYEKL. CDR3 in amino acids: CASSQRYSQVGGQPQHF. In nucleotides, the CDR3 is TGCGCCAGCAGCCAGCGCTACTCACAGGTAGGGGGTCAGCCCCAGCATTTT.

The rearrangement joins TRBV7-9 to TRBJ1-4; D is possibly TRBD1 (6 bases). This CDR3 contains 13 residues. V lost 5 bases and J lost 5, with 9 bases in between. The germline CDR1 and CDR2 sequences are SEHNR and FQNEAQ (reference sequence). CDR3 bases: TGTGCCAGCAGCCCCGGACAGAATGAAAAACTGTTTTTT. Its translation: CASSPGQNEKLFF.

The rearrangement joins TRBV30 to TRBJ1-4, with no clear D. Germline values: CDR1 GTSNPN, CDR2 SVGIG (reference sequence). The CDR3 covers 14 residues. V lost 4 bases and J lost 5, with 14 bases in between. CDR3 DNA: TGTGCCTGGACCCCTGGCAGGATAAATGAAAAACTGTTTTTT. The encoded protein is CAWTPGRINEKLFF.

The rearrangement links TRBV2 to TRBJ2-1; maybe TRBD2 (5 bases). Germline CDR1 reads SNHLY; CDR2 reads FYNNEI. CDR3 length equals 15 residues. V lost 3 bases and J lost 4, with 13 bases in between. CDR3 amino acids: CASSDRSGAYNEQFF. CDR3 DNA sequence: TGTGCCAGCAGTGACCGGAGCGGAGCTTACAATGAGCAGTTCTTC.

The V and J genes are TRBV7-8 and TRBJ2-7; D is possibly TRBD1 (6 bases). The V end was cut by 2 bases, the J end by 5 bases, with 13 bases between. This CDR3 is 14 amino acids long. Germline CDR1 SGHVS, CDR2 FQNEAQ. The CDR3 DNA is TGTGCCAGCAGCTTACTTAGGGGGAAAGACGAGCAGTACTTC. Amino acids: CASSLLRGKDEQYF.

Of note for this clone: The junction departs from the called germline gene at one end, perhaps through a read error. The chain is built from TRBV6-5 and TRBJ1-2, with 9 bases identical to TRBD1. CDR1 MNHEY and CDR2 SVGAGI come from the germline V gene. The CDR3 has 15 amino acids. The CDR3 bases are TGTGCCAGCAGTGACTCAAGGGGACAGGGCTATGGCTACACCTTC. Its translation: CASSDSRGQGYGYTF.

The J gene is TRBJ1-2, the V gene TRBV10-3; 7 bases are shared with TRBD1. Germline V gene lookup returns CDR1 ENHRY and CDR2 SYGVKD. The CDR3 has 15 residues. Trimming took 0 bases from V and 3 from J; bases not matched to a gene: 4. The CDR3 protein is CAISESTGRDYGYTF. CDR3 DNA sequence: TGTGCCATCAGTGAGTCGACAGGGCGGGACTATGGCTACACCTTC.